The subject of this entry is one TCR beta chain. Its antigen remains undetermined. Base qualities are missing; no much larger clone stands one base away. Explained via the paper, the treatment or condition label denotes: preoperative locoregional IRX-2 cytokine immunotherapy. The samples were obtained from a phase Ib study that tested preoperative, locoregional IRX-2 cytokine immunotherapy designed to prime immune responses. Before surgery, IRX-2 was given to the donors, who were patients with early-stage breast cancer. The data were taken from a study of preoperative IRX-2 immunotherapy in early breast cancer (dated by TCRdb to between 2019 and 2020). Library preparation employed the immunoSEQ multiplex PCR assay. The source is immuneACCESS, and TCRdb retained only in-frame sequences with V and J called. Part of the clones is not carried over; for the studies checked, unresolved V genes explain less than half of this, and the remainder is unexplained. This sample is represented by 20,000 to 25,000 clones; 85% to 95% of them were singletons. The ten most abundant clones make up 16% of the sample.

Looking up the germline V gene yields CDR1 MNHEY and CDR2 SVGAGI. Germline trimming: 5 bases from V, 1 base from J; junction bases outside gene matches: 7. Measured from the cysteine to the phenylalanine, the CDR3 is 15 residues long. Only the CDR3 DNA stays, 45 bases, in frame from base 1. The V and J genes are TRBV6-5 and TRBJ2-5; 7 bases in the junction line up with TRBD1. Sequenced here: tumor tissue, sampled after IRX-2 immunotherapy. This receptor was identified in a human donor with breast cancer. The CDR3 region has the sequence CASSRQRGPQETQYF. The bases are TGTGCCAGCAGTCGGCAAAGGGGGCCCCAAGAGACCCAGTACTTC.